Shown below are 22 T cell receptor beta chains from a single sample sequenced in a study of blood T cells in healthy people across ages. A second PCR, run for roughly 7 to 12 cycles, used a sample-barcoded 5' primer plus a J-beta primer mix. TCRdb called the 5' RACE reads again in MiXCR, with one record for every CDR3 protein. The sample records roughly 1,100,000 distinct CDR3 sequences, 20% to 25% being singletons. These records were also assigned to another study, of T cells of mothers and their children.

Sequences were obtained from blood. These receptors all stem from a girl aged 2 to 10 in good health.

The rearrangement links TRBV12-3 or TRBV12-4 to TRBJ2-1; TRBD2 matches at 7 bases. With 8 bases clipped from V and 0 bases from J, the junction kept 4 bases outside the gene matches. This CDR3 is 14 amino acids long. This chain's CDR3 is CASGLAASYNEQFF. The DNA of the CDR3 is TGTGCCAGCGGCCTAGCGGCCTCCTACAATGAGCAGTTCTTC.

The chain recombines TRBV4-1 with TRBJ2-1, with D unresolved. The end of the DNA fits TRBJ2-7 better, so the J call may be wrong. The CDR3 totals 13 residues. The germline gives CDR1 MGHRA, CDR2 YSYEKL. The chain's CDR3 is CASSQGGMGEQYF. For the CDR3, the DNA is TGCGCCAGCAGCCAAGGTGGTATGGGCGAGCAGTACTTC.

This clonotype came up a few times. The genes are TRBV20-1 and TRBJ1-1; 8 bases fit TRBD1. Germline CDR1 DFQATT, CDR2 SNEGSKA (reference sequence). The CDR3 runs 14 residues. The junction had 7 bases not matched to a gene; V was cut back by 3 bases and J by 4 bases. CDR3 sequence (DNA): TGCAGTGCTAGGTATCGACAGGGGAGCACTGAAGCTTTCTTT. This translates into CSARYRQGSTEAFF.

A few counts support this clonotype. The chain has TRBV12-3 or TRBV12-4 and TRBJ2-7; D may correspond to TRBD1 or TRBD2 (6 bases each). V gave up 0 bases and J gave up 3 bases, with 9 bases separating them. CDR3 length equals 14 residues. The DNA for the CDR3 is TGTGCCAGCAGTTTAGCGGAGGGGGACTACGAGCAGTACTTC. Translating gives CASSLAEGDYEQYF.

This rearrangement joins TRBV12-3 or TRBV12-4 to TRBJ1-2; the D is unclear. This CDR3 has 15 residues. Trimming pared 1 base from V and 2 bases from J, leaving 11 bases between. The CDR3: CASSLGPWVNYGYTF. CDR3 bases: TGTGCCAGCAGTTTAGGCCCCTGGGTGAACTATGGCTACACCTTC.

The chain has TRBV27 and TRBJ2-5; perhaps TRBD2 as D (7 bases). Deletions cut 7 bases from V and 1 base from J, with 19 bases between. The V gene's germline CDR1 is MNHEY and CDR2 SMNVEV (reference sequence). The CDR3 covers 16 residues. CDR3 DNA sequence: TGTGCCAGCACCTTCCTAGGGGGGGAGCTCCAAGAGACCCAGTACTTC. This gives the protein CASTFLGGELQETQYF.

V gene TRBV7-2 combines with J gene TRBJ1-2; D is perhaps TRBD1 (6 bases). This CDR3 spans 12 amino acids. V dropped 0 bases and J dropped 7 bases, with 6 bases sitting between them. CDR1 and CDR2 from the germline V gene are SGHTA and FQGNSA. CDR3 sequence: CASSLAQGGYTF. The DNA of the CDR3 is TGTGCCAGCAGCTTAGCACAGGGTGGCTACACCTTC.

This clonotype was found a few times. The rearrangement joins TRBV7-2 to TRBJ2-6; possibly TRBD2 for D (6 bases). The V and J ends lost 1 base and 3 bases respectively, with 22 bases between them. The length of the CDR3 is 20 residues. Germline CDR1 SGHTA, CDR2 FQGNSA. CDR3 sequence: CASSLEGPSVYLFGANVLTF. The CDR3 nucleotides are TGTGCCAGCAGCTTAGAGGGGCCTAGCGTCTACTTATTTGGGGCCAACGTCCTGACTTTC.

The CDR3 nucleotides are TGTGCCAGCGGCCTTTCGGGGATAGTGTCCTACGAGCAGTACTTC. Translation: CASGLSGIVSYEQYF. The chain links TRBV12-3 or TRBV12-4 to TRBJ2-7, with a weak D call TRBD2 (5 bases). V was trimmed by 8 bases and J by 1 base, leaving 18 bases between them. The CDR3 has 15 amino acids.

This rearrangement joins TRBV28 to TRBJ2-5; D ambiguous. Trimming took off 4 bases at V and 4 bases at J, with 16 bases between the two ends. The CDR3 has 15 amino acids. Germline V lookup: CDR1 MDHEN, CDR2 SYDVKM. CDR3 coding DNA: TGTGCCAGCAGTTCCCAGATTCTCGTGGGAGAGACCCAGTACTTC. This translates into CASSSQILVGETQYF.

This chain connects TRBV29-1 to TRBJ1-1, with D perhaps TRBD1 (5 bases). This CDR3 region has 14 residues. Trimming pared 8 bases from V and 4 bases from J, leaving 20 bases between. CDR1 and CDR2 (germline): SQVTM, ANQGSEA. CDR3: CSMNVGRVGTEAFF. The CDR3 coding sequence is TGCAGCATGAACGTGGGCAGGGTTGGCACTGAAGCTTTCTTT.

In DNA, the CDR3 is TGCGCCAGCAGTGACCAGTACACCGGGGAGCTGTTTTTT. Amino acid sequence: CASSDQYTGELFF. The gene calls are TRBV10-2 and TRBJ2-2; D is unclear. The CDR3 spans 13 residues. V lost 3 bases to trimming and J lost 3 bases, with 5 bases between them. CDR1 is WSHSY and CDR2 is SAAADI in the germline V gene.

The chain uses TRBV12-3 or TRBV12-4 and TRBJ2-7; the D is unclear. The V end lost 5 bases, the J end lost 3 bases, and 8 bases lay between the germline ends. CDR3 length: 12 amino acids. The CDR3 spells CASSPLLYEQYF. The CDR3 DNA sequence: TGTGCCAGCAGTCCCCTACTCTACGAGCAGTACTTC.

This clonotype was detected a few times. The CDR3 sequence is CSVGEGGIEAFF. CDR3 coding DNA: TGCAGCGTCGGGGAAGGGGGGATTGAAGCTTTCTTT. The chain uses TRBV29-1 and TRBJ1-1; perhaps TRBD1 as D (6 bases). The CDR3 loop spans 12 amino acids. Per the germline V gene, CDR1 is SQVTM and CDR2 is ANQGSEA. V lost 6 bases and J 7 bases, leaving 15 bases between the germline ends.

This clonotype appeared a few times. V and J are TRBV29-1 and TRBJ2-1; D possibly corresponds to TRBD2 (5 bases). The J call is uncertain, as TRBJ2-7 better fits the DNA end. Germline CDR1 is SQVTM and CDR2 is ANQGSEA. The CDR3 extends over 11 amino acids. DNA for the CDR3: TGCAGCGTTGGGACTCCCTACGAGCAGTACTTC. It specifies CSVGTPYEQYF.

The chain is built from TRBV6-5 and TRBJ2-3; D not certain. Trimming shortened V by 1 base and J by 1 base, and 18 bases separated the two germline ends. Per the germline V gene, CDR1 is MNHEY and CDR2 is SVGAGI. The CDR3 is 18 amino acids. Written as DNA, the CDR3 is TGTGCCAGCAGTTACTTTCGAGTACGGTTTGCGGGCACAGATACGCAGTATTTT. It specifies CASSYFRVRFAGTDTQYF.

The V gene is TRBV12-3 or TRBV12-4, the J gene TRBJ1-4; D gene uncertain. The CDR3 totals 11 residues. V lost 6 bases, J lost 10 bases, and 9 bases lay in between. CDR3 protein: CASSRGPKLFF. The CDR3, as DNA: TGTGCCAGCAGCCGAGGGCCAAAACTGTTTTTT.

The rearrangement joins TRBV12-3 or TRBV12-4 to TRBJ1-1, with 7 bases fitting TRBD1. The CDR3 has 14 residues. The ends lost 4 bases at V and 5 bases at J; junction bases unmatched: 7. CDR3 nucleotides: TGTGCCAGCAGTTATCGACAGGGAGTGACTGAAGCTTTCTTT. Protein sequence: CASSYRQGVTEAFF.

This clonotype was picked up a small number of times. J is TRBJ1-2 and V is TRBV10-3, with 7 bases matching TRBD1. The CDR3 extends over 13 amino acids. The trim removed 8 bases at V and 4 bases at J, leaving 7 bases unmatched. Germline assignment: CDR1 ENHRY and CDR2 SYGVKD. The CDR3 coding sequence is TGTGCCATCGGTTGGGACAGTACCTATGGCTACACCTTC. Its protein product is CAIGWDSTYGYTF.

The rearrangement uses TRBV12-3 or TRBV12-4 and TRBJ2-1; TRBD1 might be the D (5 bases). The length of the CDR3 is 12 residues. Trimming pared 3 bases from V and 9 bases from J, leaving 9 bases between. The CDR3: CASSFLRGEQFF. As DNA, the CDR3 is TGTGCCAGCAGTTTTTTAAGGGGTGAGCAGTTCTTC.

Only a few counts were recorded for this clonotype. At one of its ends the junction is not consistent with the germline gene, which may arise from a read error. V usage is TRBV28 and J usage is TRBJ2-5, with D unresolved. Matching the DNA end better, TRBJ2-1 makes the J call doubtful. CDR1 is MDHEN and CDR2 is SYDVKM in the germline V gene. The CDR3 runs 12 residues. This CDR3 is CASSFTGPEQFF. The CDR3 DNA sequence: TGCGCCAGCAGTTTTACCGGGCCCGAGCAGTTCTTC.

The V gene is TRBV7-3, the J gene TRBJ1-2; D may be TRBD1 (5 bases). CDR1 and CDR2 (germline): SGHTA, FQGTGA. This CDR3 comprises 15 residues. V was clipped by 2 bases and J by 3 bases, with 13 bases between them. The CDR3: CASSLGPGTHYGYTF. The CDR3 coding sequence is TGTGCCAGCAGCTTAGGGCCGGGGACTCACTATGGCTACACCTTC.